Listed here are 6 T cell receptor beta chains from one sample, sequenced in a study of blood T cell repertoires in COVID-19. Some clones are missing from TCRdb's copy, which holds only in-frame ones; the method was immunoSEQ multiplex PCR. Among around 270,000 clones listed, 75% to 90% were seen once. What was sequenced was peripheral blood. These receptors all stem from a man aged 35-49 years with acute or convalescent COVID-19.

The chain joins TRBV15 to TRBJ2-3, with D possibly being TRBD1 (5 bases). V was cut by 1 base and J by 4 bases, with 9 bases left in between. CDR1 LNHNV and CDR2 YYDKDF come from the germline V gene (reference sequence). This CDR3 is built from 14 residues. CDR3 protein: CATSRGGEADTQYF. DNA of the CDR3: TGTGCCACCAGCAGAGGGGGCGAAGCAGATACGCAGTATTTT.

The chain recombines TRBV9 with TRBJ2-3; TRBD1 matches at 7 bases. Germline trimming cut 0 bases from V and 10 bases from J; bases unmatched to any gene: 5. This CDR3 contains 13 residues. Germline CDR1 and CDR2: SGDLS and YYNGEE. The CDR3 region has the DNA TGTGCCAGCAGCGTAGAGGGGGCTAGCTCGCAGTATTTT. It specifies CASSVEGASSQYF.

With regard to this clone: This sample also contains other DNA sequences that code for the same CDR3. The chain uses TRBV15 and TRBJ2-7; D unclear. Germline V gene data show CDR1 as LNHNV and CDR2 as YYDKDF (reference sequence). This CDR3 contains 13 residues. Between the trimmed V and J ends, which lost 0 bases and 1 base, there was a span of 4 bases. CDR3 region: CATSRDSSYEQYF. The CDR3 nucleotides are TGTGCCACCAGCAGAGACAGTTCCTACGAGCAGTACTTC.

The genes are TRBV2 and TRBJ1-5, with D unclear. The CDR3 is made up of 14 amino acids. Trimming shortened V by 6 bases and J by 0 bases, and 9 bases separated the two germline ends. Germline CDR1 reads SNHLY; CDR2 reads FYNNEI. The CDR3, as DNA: TGTGCCAGCAGGCCCATCTATAGCAATCAGCCCCAGCATTTT. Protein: CASRPIYSNQPQHF.

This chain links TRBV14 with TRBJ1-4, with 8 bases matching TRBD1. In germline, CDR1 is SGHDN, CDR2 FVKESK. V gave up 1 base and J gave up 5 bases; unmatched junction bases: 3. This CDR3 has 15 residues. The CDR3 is CASSQATGANEKLFF. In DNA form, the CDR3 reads TGTGCCAGCAGCCAAGCGACAGGGGCCAATGAAAAACTGTTTTTT.

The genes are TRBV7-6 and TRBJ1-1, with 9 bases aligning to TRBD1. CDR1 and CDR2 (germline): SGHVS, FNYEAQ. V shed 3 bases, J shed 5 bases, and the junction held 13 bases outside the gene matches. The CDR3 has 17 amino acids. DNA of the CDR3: TGTGCCAGCAGCTTCGCCGGGACAGGGTCCTTGGGAACTGAAGCTTTCTTT. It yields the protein CASSFAGTGSLGTEAFF.